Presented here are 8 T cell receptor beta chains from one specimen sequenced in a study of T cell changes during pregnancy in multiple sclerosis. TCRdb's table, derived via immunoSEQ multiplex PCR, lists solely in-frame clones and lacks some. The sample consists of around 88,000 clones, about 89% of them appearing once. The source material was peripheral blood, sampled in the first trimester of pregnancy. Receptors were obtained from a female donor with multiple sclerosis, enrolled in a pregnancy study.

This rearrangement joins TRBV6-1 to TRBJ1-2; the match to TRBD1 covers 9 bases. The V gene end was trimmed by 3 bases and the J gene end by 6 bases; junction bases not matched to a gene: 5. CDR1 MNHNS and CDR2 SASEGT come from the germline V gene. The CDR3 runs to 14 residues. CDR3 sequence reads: CASSDPDRGHGYTF. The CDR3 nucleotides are TGTGCCAGCAGTGACCCGGACAGGGGCCATGGCTACACCTTC.

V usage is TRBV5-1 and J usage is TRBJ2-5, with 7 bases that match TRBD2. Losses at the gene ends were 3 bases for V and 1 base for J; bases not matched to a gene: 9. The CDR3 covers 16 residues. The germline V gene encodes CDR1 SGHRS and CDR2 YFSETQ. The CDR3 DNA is TGCGCCAGCAGCTCCGGGAGGATTGGGGTCCAAGAGACCCAGTACTTC. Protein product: CASSSGRIGVQETQYF.

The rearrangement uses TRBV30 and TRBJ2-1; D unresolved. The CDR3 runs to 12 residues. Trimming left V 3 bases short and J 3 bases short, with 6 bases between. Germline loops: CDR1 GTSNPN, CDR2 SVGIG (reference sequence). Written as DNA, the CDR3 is TGTGCCTGGAGACCAGACTACAATGAGCAGTTCTTC. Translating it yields CAWRPDYNEQFF. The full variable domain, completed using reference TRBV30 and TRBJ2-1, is SQTIHQWPATLVQPVGSPLSLECTVEGTSNPNLYWYRQAAGRGLQLLFYSVGIGQISSEVPQNLSASRPQDRQFILSSKKLLLSDSGFYLCAWRPDYNEQFFGPGTRLTVL.

Here the CDR3 reads CASSVGQGNQPQHF. CDR3 nucleotide sequence: TGTGCCAGCAGCGTGGGACAGGGCAATCAGCCCCAGCATTTT. The chain joins TRBV2 to TRBJ1-5, with 8 bases fitting TRBD1. The J segment lost 2 bases and the V segment lost 6 bases, leaving 3 bases of the junction unmatched. Germline CDR1 reads SNHLY; CDR2 reads FYNNEI. This CDR3 spans 14 amino acids.

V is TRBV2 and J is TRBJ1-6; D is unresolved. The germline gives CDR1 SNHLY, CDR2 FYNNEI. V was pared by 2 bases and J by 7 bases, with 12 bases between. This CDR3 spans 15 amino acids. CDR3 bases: TGTGCCAGCAGTGAATTACAGTTGACAAATTCACCCCTCCACTTT. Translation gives CASSELQLTNSPLHF.

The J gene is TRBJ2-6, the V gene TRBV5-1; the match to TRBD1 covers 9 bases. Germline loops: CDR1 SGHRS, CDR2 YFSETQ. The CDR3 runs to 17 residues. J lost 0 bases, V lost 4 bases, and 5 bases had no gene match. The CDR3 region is CASSKGTGSSGANVLTF. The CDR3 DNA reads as TGCGCCAGCAGCAAAGGGACAGGGAGCTCTGGGGCCAACGTCCTGACTTTC.

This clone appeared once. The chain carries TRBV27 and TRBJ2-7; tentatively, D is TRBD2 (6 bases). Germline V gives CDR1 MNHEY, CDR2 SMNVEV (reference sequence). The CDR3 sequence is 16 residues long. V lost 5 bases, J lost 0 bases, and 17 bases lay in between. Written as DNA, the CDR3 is TGTGCCAGCAGTCCCTCTTGGGCGGGGAGCTCCTACGAGCAGTACTTC. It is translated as CASSPSWAGSSYEQYF.

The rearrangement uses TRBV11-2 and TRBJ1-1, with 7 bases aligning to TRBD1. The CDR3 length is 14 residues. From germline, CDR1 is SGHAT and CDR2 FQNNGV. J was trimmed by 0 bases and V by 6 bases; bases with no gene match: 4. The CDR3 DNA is TGTGCCAGCAGGGTGACAGGGCTGAACACTGAAGCTTTCTTT. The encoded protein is CASRVTGLNTEAFF.